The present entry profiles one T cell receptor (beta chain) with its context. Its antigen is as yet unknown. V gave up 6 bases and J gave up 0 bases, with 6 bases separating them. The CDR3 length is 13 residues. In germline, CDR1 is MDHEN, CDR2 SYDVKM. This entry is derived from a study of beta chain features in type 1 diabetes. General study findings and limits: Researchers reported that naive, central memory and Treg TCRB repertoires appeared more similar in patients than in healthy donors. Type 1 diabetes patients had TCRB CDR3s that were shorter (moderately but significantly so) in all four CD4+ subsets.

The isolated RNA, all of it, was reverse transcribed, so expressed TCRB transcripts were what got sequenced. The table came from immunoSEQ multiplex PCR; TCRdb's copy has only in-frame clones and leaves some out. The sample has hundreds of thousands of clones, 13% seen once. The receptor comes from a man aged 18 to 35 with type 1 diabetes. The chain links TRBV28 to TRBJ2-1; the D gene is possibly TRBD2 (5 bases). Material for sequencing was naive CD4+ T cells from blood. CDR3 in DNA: TGTGCCAGCAGGGACTCCTCCTACAATGAGCAGTTCTTC. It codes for CASRDSSYNEQFF.